A single sample is the source of the 32 T cell receptor beta chains below, sequenced in a study of cytomegalovirus exposure and HLA in healthy donors. Researchers ran the PCR with 60 Vbeta and 13 Jbeta primers. Here immunoSEQ multiplex PCR was the method, and the copy in TCRdb shows in-frame clones only, minus some. The sample gives about 160,000 clones, about three quarters of which show up once; 2% to 3% is in the top ten. The sample was PBMCs. Receptors originate from a female donor in good health and CMV-seronegative.

The sample holds one count of this clone. The sample carries other DNA sequences with the same CDR3. The chain links TRBV4-3 to TRBJ2-7, with D maybe TRBD1 (5 bases). In germline, CDR1 is LGHNA, CDR2 YSLEER. CDR3 size: 14 residues. Trimming removed 1 base at V and 0 bases at J, with 7 bases between. CDR3 in DNA: TGCGCCAGCAGCCAAGGGGGCGGCTCCTACGAGCAGTACTTC. Translated, it gives CASSQGGGSYEQYF.

This clone was seen only a few times. The chain links TRBV9 to TRBJ2-2; 8 bases fit TRBD1. This CDR3 is built from 14 residues. Germline loops: CDR1 SGDLS, CDR2 YYNGEE. V trimming: 10 bases; J trimming: 2 bases; junction bases outside the gene matches: 7. This CDR3 reads CACRQGTNTGELFF. CDR3 nucleotides: TGTGCCTGCCGACAGGGGACCAACACCGGGGAGCTGTTTTTT.

The DNA for the CDR3 is TGCAGCGTTGGACGAGGCATCGAGCAGTTCTTC. It yields the protein CSVGRGIEQFF. The chain combines TRBV29-1 with TRBJ2-1; D remains unclear. Between the trimmed V and J ends, which lost 4 bases and 10 bases, there was a span of 11 bases. The CDR3 runs to 11 residues. The germline V gene has CDR1 SQVTM and CDR2 ANQGSEA.

The rearrangement joins TRBV6-1 to TRBJ1-5; 8 bases map to TRBD1. CDR3 length: 16 residues. Germline lookup yields CDR1 MNHNS and CDR2 SASEGT. V trimming: 4 bases; J trimming: 5 bases; junction bases outside the gene matches: 10. CDR3 region: CASSVSGTGTHQPQHF. The DNA for the CDR3 is TGTGCCAGCAGTGTTTCCGGGACAGGTACTCATCAGCCCCAGCATTTT.

The genes are TRBV5-1 and TRBJ1-1; TRBD1 aligns across 8 bases. This CDR3 is 15 amino acids long. Germline V gene sequence: CDR1 SGHRS, CDR2 YFSETQ. V gave up 4 bases and J gave up 7 bases; unmatched junction bases: 12. Written as DNA, the CDR3 is TGCGCCAGCAGCCCCACGGGACAGGTAACAGTTGAAGCTTTCTTT. Its protein is CASSPTGQVTVEAFF.

The chain joins TRBV6-5 to TRBJ2-2; D call uncertain. V lost 6 bases and J 6 bases, leaving 14 bases between the germline ends. In germline, CDR1 is MNHEY, CDR2 SVGAGI. This CDR3 comprises 14 residues. CDR3 bases: TGTGCCAGCAGCCTACAGCCTCAGCCCGGGGAGCTGTTTTTT. Its protein product is CASSLQPQPGELFF.

The chain recombines TRBV25-1 with TRBJ1-5, with TRBD1 as a possible D gene (6 bases). The CDR3 is 12 amino acids. Trimming pared 4 bases from V and 5 bases from J, leaving 6 bases between. Germline V CDR1 and CDR2: MGHDK, SYGVNS. The CDR3 DNA reads TGTGCCAGCAGTGCAGGGGATCAGCCCCAGCATTTT. It codes for CASSAGDQPQHF.

The chain has TRBV5-5 and TRBJ1-5; D perhaps matches TRBD1 (6 bases). CDR1 is SGHKS and CDR2 is YYEKEE in the germline V gene (reference sequence). Trimming left V 0 bases short and J 4 bases short, with 14 bases between. This CDR3 region has 16 residues. The CDR3 DNA follows: TGTGCCAGCAGCTTGGGGGCCATAAGGGGGAATCAGCCCCAGCATTTT. This codes for CASSLGAIRGNQPQHF.

This rearrangement joins TRBV18 to TRBJ1-2; D may be TRBD1 (5 bases). V lost 6 bases and J 12 bases, leaving 26 bases between the germline ends. The CDR3 has 15 residues. Germline CDR1 is KGHSH and CDR2 is LQKENI. CDR3 sequence (DNA): TGTGCCAGCTCCCGAAATTTTGGGACTGATGCCGGCGACACCTTC. It is translated as CASSRNFGTDAGDTF. The variable domain in full, completed from reference TRBV18 and TRBJ1-2, reads NAGVMQNPRHLVRRRGQEARLRCSPMKGHSHVYWYRQLPEEGLKFMVYLQKENIIDESGMPKERFSAEFPKEGPSILRIQQVVRGDSAAYFCASSRNFGTDAGDTFGSGTRLTVV.

CDR3 nucleotide sequence: TGTGCCTGGAGGACCGGGACAGGGAATGAAAAACTGTTTTTT. Translating gives CAWRTGTGNEKLFF. V is TRBV30 and J is TRBJ1-4, with TRBD1 matching 9 bases. The CDR3 has 14 residues. V was clipped by 3 bases and J by 5 bases; unmatched bases: 4. Looked up from germline, CDR1 is GTSNPN and CDR2 is SVGIG (reference sequence).

The chain couples TRBV28 to TRBJ2-7, with D maybe TRBD2 (7 bases). The ends were cut back, 7 bases at V and 2 bases at J, with 18 bases in the middle. CDR1 is MDHEN, CDR2 SYDVKM, per germline. CDR3 size: 15 residues. CDR3 residues: CASTLSEGGPYEQYF. CDR3 DNA: TGTGCCAGCACCCTGTCGGAGGGGGGGCCCTACGAGCAGTACTTC.

This clone was found once. DNA for the CDR3: TGTGCCAGCAGCTTAGCGCCTAATGTTGGCTACACCTTC. This encodes CASSLAPNVGYTF. The J gene is TRBJ1-2, the V gene TRBV7-9; D is unclear. Per germline, CDR1 SEHNR and CDR2 FQNEAQ (reference sequence). Deletions cut 0 bases from V and 7 bases from J, with 9 bases between. CDR3 length: 13 residues.

By proportion, this clone is large (0.1 to 1%). The same CDR3 also results from other DNA sequences found in this sample. The rearrangement uses TRBV6-4 and TRBJ2-3; 8 bases agree with TRBD1. This CDR3 has 15 amino acids. CDR1 and CDR2 from the germline V gene are MRHNA and SNTAGT. Losses at the gene ends were 4 bases for V and 6 bases for J; bases not matched to a gene: 9. The CDR3 DNA reads as TGTGCCAGCAGTGCGGAGGCAGGGGGCATGGATACGCAGTATTTT. Its translation is CASSAEAGGMDTQYF.

This clone was seen a handful of times. The V call is TRBV19, the J call TRBJ1-5; D possibly corresponds to TRBD1 (6 bases). Germline V gene lookup returns CDR1 LNHDA and CDR2 SQIVND (reference sequence). The CDR3 is 15 amino acids. Between the trimmed V and J ends, which lost 5 bases and 0 bases, there was a span of 11 bases. The CDR3 loop reads CASSPGTLSNQPQHF. The CDR3 DNA reads as TGTGCCAGTAGTCCCGGGACACTTAGCAATCAGCCCCAGCATTTT.

V usage is TRBV6-5 and J usage is TRBJ2-5, with a weak D call TRBD1 (5 bases). From germline, CDR1 is MNHEY and CDR2 SVGAGI. The CDR3 has 14 residues. Between the trimmed V and J ends, which lost 0 bases and 4 bases, there was a span of 9 bases. Here the CDR3 reads CASSYSSGRETQYF. The CDR3, as DNA: TGTGCCAGCAGTTACTCATCAGGGCGAGAGACCCAGTACTTC.

J is TRBJ2-5 and V is TRBV28; D gene ambiguous. Judging by the DNA end, TRBJ2-7 fits better; the J call may be wrong. This CDR3 region has 12 residues. The germline gives CDR1 MDHEN, CDR2 SYDVKM. The CDR3 nucleotides are TGTGCCAGCAGTTTAGCCCCCTACGAGCAGTACTTC. As protein: CASSLAPYEQYF.

The V gene is TRBV6-1, the J gene TRBJ2-1, with TRBD1 matching 10 bases. Trimming cost V 6 bases and J 8 bases; bases outside gene matches: 4. The CDR3 consists of 13 residues. CDR1 and CDR2 from the germline V gene are MNHNS and SASEGT. CDR3 amino acids: CASRDRGTHEQFF. CDR3 DNA sequence: TGTGCCAGCAGGGACAGGGGGACCCATGAGCAGTTCTTC.

The chain couples TRBV9 to TRBJ2-1; 9 bases fit TRBD2. The CDR3 is 16 amino acids. The V gene's germline CDR1 is SGDLS and CDR2 YYNGEE. The junction had 12 bases not matched to a gene; V was cut back by 4 bases and J by 7 bases. CDR3 in amino acids: CASSLAGRGGQNEQFF. In nucleotides, the CDR3 is TGTGCCAGCAGCCTCGCTGGGCGGGGGGGCCAGAATGAGCAGTTCTTC.

The rearrangement uses TRBV19 and TRBJ1-1; TRBD1 might be the D (5 bases). Germline values: CDR1 LNHDA, CDR2 SQIVND (reference sequence). The CDR3 loop spans 14 amino acids. The V and J ends lost 3 bases and 5 bases respectively, with 13 bases between them. The CDR3 bases are TGTGCCAGTAGTATGGAGGGCGGGGCTACTGAAGCTTTCTTT. Residues: CASSMEGGATEAFF.

This rearrangement joins TRBV7-9 to TRBJ2-5; 8 bases match TRBD1. The length of the CDR3 is 14 residues. Germline CDR1 reads SEHNR; CDR2 reads FQNEAQ (reference sequence). After removal of 5 bases from V and 4 bases from J, the junction contained 6 bases not matched to a gene. CDR3: CASSTAGGLETQYF. For the CDR3, the DNA is TGTGCCAGCAGCACGGCAGGGGGCCTAGAGACCCAGTACTTC.

The rearrangement uses TRBV5-1 and TRBJ2-1, with 8 bases matching TRBD1. V shed 2 bases and J 8 bases; nucleotides not matched to a gene: 9. This CDR3 spans 15 amino acids. The germline gives CDR1 SGHRS, CDR2 YFSETQ. CDR3 sequence: CASSFGQGQLDEQFF. The CDR3 nucleotides are TGCGCCAGCAGCTTCGGACAGGGCCAGTTGGATGAGCAGTTCTTC.

The chain employs TRBV11-2 and TRBJ1-6; 8 nucleotides agree with TRBD1. The trim removed 1 base at V and 13 bases at J, leaving 12 bases unmatched. CDR1 SGHAT and CDR2 FQNNGV come from the germline V gene. CDR3 length: 16 residues. The CDR3 nucleotides read TGTGCCAGCAGCTTAGGAGTCGGACAGGGCGTCCCTCCCCTCCACTTT. The encoded protein is CASSLGVGQGVPPLHF.

V and J are TRBV29-1 and TRBJ2-2; 9 bases map to TRBD2. V shed 7 bases, J shed 5 bases, and the junction held 17 bases outside the gene matches. Germline values: CDR1 SQVTM, CDR2 ANQGSEA. CDR3 size: 17 residues. The CDR3 coding sequence is TGCAGCGGCACTTCGACTAGCGGCGGAGTGGGGACCGGGGAGCTGTTTTTT. It encodes CSGTSTSGGVGTGELFF.

This clone showed up just a few times. The genes are TRBV12-2 and TRBJ2-3; the listed D gene, TRBD2, was not tested against the DNA. TRBV12-2 constitutes a pseudogene. This CDR3 comprises 16 residues. CDR3 residues: CASRLVGGESTDTQYF. CDR3 DNA: TGTGCAAGTCGCCTTGTGGGGGGGGAAAGCACAGATACGCAGTATTTT.

This clone has just one count. This specimen includes other DNA sequences encoding the same CDR3. CDR3: CASSQEPGDYGYTF. The CDR3 DNA follows: TGCGCCAGCAGCCAAGAGCCCGGGGACTATGGCTACACCTTC. V and J are TRBV4-3 and TRBJ1-2; no clear D gene. This CDR3 has 14 residues. V gave up 0 bases and J gave up 3 bases, with 8 bases separating them. Germline assignment: CDR1 LGHNA and CDR2 YSLEER.

The chain recombines TRBV5-4 with TRBJ1-2, with 10 bases matching TRBD1. Germline V gene data show CDR1 as SGHNT and CDR2 as YYREEE (reference sequence). The CDR3 spans 17 residues. The ends lost 2 bases at V and 4 bases at J; junction bases unmatched: 11. DNA for the CDR3: TGTGCCAGCAGCTTCGGACAGGGGGGTTGGTCGAGCTATGGCTACACCTTC. Translating it yields CASSFGQGGWSSYGYTF.

This sequence joins TRBV18 and TRBJ1-5, with D uncertain. The CDR3 consists of 13 residues. Germline lookup yields CDR1 KGHSH and CDR2 LQKENI. V was trimmed by 5 bases and J by 6 bases, leaving 11 bases between them. The CDR3 DNA reads as TGTGCCAGCTCAAGAGGGTGGGTTCAGCCCCAGCATTTT. Protein sequence: CASSRGWVQPQHF.

The rearrangement joins TRBV2 to TRBJ2-5; 15 nucleotides match TRBD2. V was pared by 6 bases and J by 2 bases, with 4 bases of the junction left unmatched. Germline CDR1 and CDR2: SNHLY and FYNNEI. This CDR3 has 16 residues. The CDR3 DNA reads TGTGCCAGCAGAACGGGACTAGCGGGGGGTCAAGAGACCCAGTACTTC. Translation gives CASRTGLAGGQETQYF.

This sequence joins TRBV4-3 and TRBJ2-3; 10 positions match TRBD1. The CDR3 runs 16 residues. Germline V CDR1 and CDR2: LGHNA, YSLEER. After removal of 0 bases from V and 5 bases from J, the junction contained 5 bases not matched to a gene. CDR3 nucleotide sequence: TGCGCCAGCAGCCAAGAGTCGGGACAGGGGAAAGATACGCAGTATTTT. Its protein product is CASSQESGQGKDTQYF.

Details on this clone: Other nucleotide sequences in the sample specify the same CDR3. The chain carries TRBV4-3 and TRBJ2-5; D not resolved. The CDR3 spans 13 residues. V lost 0 bases to trimming and J lost 4 bases, with 6 bases between them. Germline-derived CDR1 and CDR2 are LGHNA and YSLEER. The CDR3 loop is CASSQDRGETQYF. Here the CDR3 DNA reads TGCGCCAGCAGCCAAGATAGAGGAGAGACCCAGTACTTC.

The J gene is TRBJ2-7, the V gene TRBV27; 7 bases agree with TRBD2. CDR3 length equals 14 residues. The germline V gene encodes CDR1 MNHEY and CDR2 SMNVEV (reference sequence). Trimming at V came to 5 bases and at J to 5 bases, leaving 9 bases not matched to a gene. CDR3 bases: TGTGCCAGCAGTAGGGCGGGAGTAGCCCACGAGCAGTACTTC. This sequence encodes CASSRAGVAHEQYF.

In its sample, this clone was seen a few times. The V call is TRBV6-6, the J call TRBJ1-6, with D unclear. Germline V CDR1 and CDR2: MNHNY, SVGAGI (reference sequence). V was clipped by 7 bases and J by 10 bases, with 14 bases between them. The CDR3 runs to 13 residues. The CDR3 DNA reads TGTGCCAGCATGGAAGGGTCGGGATCACCCCTCCACTTT. This gives the protein CASMEGSGSPLHF.